Sequencing of this T cell receptor beta chain was carried out in a study of T cell responses to AZD1222 COVID-19 vaccine. Study-level findings and limits: Donor demographics were predominantly white British with a female majority; clonal diversity may be underestimated.

For this clone: What it binds is unknown.

Germline assignment: CDR1 KGHDR and CDR2 SFDVKD. This CDR3 is built from 15 residues. Losses at the gene ends were 2 bases for V and 5 bases for J; bases not matched to a gene: 7. Using immunoSEQ multiplex PCR, the repertoire was profiled, and TCRdb retains in-frame clones only, with some absent. The sample yields approximately 120,000 clones, about nine tenths seen once. This sequence originates from an adult in good health. The chain is built from TRBV24-1 and TRBJ2-5, with 7 bases that match TRBD1. Sequenced material: peripheral blood, taken on day 0 of MenACWY control vaccination. CDR3 in amino acids: CATSDWSRDSETQYF. CDR3 DNA: TGTGCCACCAGTGATTGGAGTCGGGACAGTGAGACCCAGTACTTC.